These 7 T cell receptor beta chains came from one sample sequenced in a study of human T cells and chemical hapten exposure. TCRdb ran MiXCR on the RACE reads and lists one entry per CDR3 protein. The sample lists tens of thousands of distinct CDR3 sequences; roughly 10% were seen once. Time point given: patch test 1, 2 weeks after DPC sensitization. Indicated treatment: therapeutic diphenylcyclopropenone sensitization with weekly scalp DPC. Sequences were derived from whole blood, sampled in connection with sensitization to the hapten diphenylcyclopropenone (DPC). These receptors were obtained from a woman aged 45-65 years with alopecia areata. Some clones in this sample may be carry-over from other donors' samples.

This clonotype was seen many times. The chain links TRBV6-2 or TRBV6-3 to TRBJ1-1; no clear D gene. The V end was cut by 2 bases, the J end by 0 bases, with 13 bases between. Germline CDR1 and CDR2: MNHEY and SVGEGT. This CDR3 has 16 residues. The CDR3 loop reads CASSYVQERVNTEAFF. As DNA, the CDR3 is TGTGCCAGCAGTTACGTCCAGGAGAGGGTGAACACTGAAGCTTTCTTT.

This clonotype was picked up a small number of times. This chain joins TRBV3-1 and TRBJ2-1, with TRBD2 matching over 7 bases. Germline CDR1 and CDR2: LGHDT and YNNKEL (reference sequence). CDR3 length equals 16 residues. With 2 bases clipped from V and 1 base from J, the junction kept 5 bases outside the gene matches. CDR3: CASSQTASGSYNEQFF. Here the CDR3 DNA reads TGTGCCAGCAGCCAAACCGCTAGCGGTTCCTACAATGAGCAGTTCTTC.

The rearrangement uses TRBV28 and TRBJ1-6; maybe TRBD1 (6 bases). This CDR3 region has 12 residues. CDR1 is MDHEN, CDR2 SYDVKM, per germline. The germline V and J ends were trimmed by 8 bases and 6 bases, with 8 bases remaining between them. The CDR3 is CASRDTNSPLHF. CDR3 sequence (DNA): TGTGCCAGCCGGGACACTAATTCACCCCTCCACTTT.

This clonotype was recorded a few times. The chain combines TRBV11-1 with TRBJ2-1, with 9 positions matching TRBD2. The CDR3 covers 14 residues. The ends lost 3 bases at V and 6 bases at J; junction bases unmatched: 3. Germline V gives CDR1 SGHAT, CDR2 FQDESV (reference sequence). This CDR3 reads CASSLGLASNEQFF. The CDR3 DNA reads as TGTGCCAGCAGCTTGGGACTAGCCAGCAATGAGCAGTTCTTC.

This clonotype was found many times. The V call is TRBV4-2, the J call TRBJ2-1; possible D gene TRBD1, 6 bases. The germline V and J ends were trimmed by 1 base and 4 bases, with 14 bases remaining between them. In germline, CDR1 is LGHNA, CDR2 YNFKEQ. CDR3 length equals 16 residues. This CDR3 reads CASSQGFGTIYNEQFF. CDR3 DNA: TGTGCCAGCAGCCAAGGATTCGGGACAATTTACAATGAGCAGTTCTTC.

The sample holds a few counts of this clonotype. The rearrangement uses TRBV5-1 and TRBJ2-7, with 10 nucleotides matching TRBD1. This CDR3 spans 14 amino acids. Germline V gives CDR1 SGHRS, CDR2 YFSETQ. Trimming at V came to 2 bases and at J to 7 bases, leaving 6 bases not matched to a gene. The CDR3 loop reads CASSLGTGEREQYF. CDR3 in DNA: TGCGCCAGCAGCTTAGGGACAGGGGAGAGGGAGCAGTACTTC.

About this clonotype: This may come from a read error, since a much larger clone is one base off. The chain combines TRBV30 with TRBJ2-7; D ambiguous. The germline V gene has CDR1 GTSNPN and CDR2 SVGIG (reference sequence). The CDR3 runs 13 residues. The germline V and J ends were trimmed by 4 bases and 3 bases, with 13 bases remaining between them. This CDR3 reads CAWIGGRSYEQYF. The CDR3, as DNA: TGTGCCTGGATAGGCGGACGGAGCTACGAGCAGTACTTC.